This record covers a single TCR beta chain. The entry originates in a study of blood T cell repertoires in COVID-19. Study summary: Samples of COVID-19 (acute and convalescent) were obtained from the United States, Italy and Spain. The analysed material was cDNA or gDNA that came from T cells, B-cell-depleted T cells, or PBMCs.

In the authors' methods: It was from reference gene primer amplification that nucleated cell counts were estimated. Here immunoSEQ multiplex PCR was the method, and the copy in TCRdb shows in-frame clones only, minus some. Clone size and the V and J calls come from that table; the DNA yielded D and trimming. Altogether roughly 210,000 clones are present, 88% being singletons, with the ten largest covering under 2%. The V gene end was trimmed by 5 bases and the J gene end by 6 bases; junction bases not matched to a gene: 8. The germline V gene encodes CDR1 LNHNV and CDR2 YYDKDF (reference sequence). The CDR3 contains 16 residues.

Sample: peripheral blood. V gene TRBV15 combines with J gene TRBJ1-6; 9 bases map to TRBD1. The receptor was isolated from a man between 65 and 85 years old with acute or convalescent COVID-19. CDR3 DNA sequence: TGTGCCACCAGCGCCCACAGGGGGCTAGCTAATTCACCCCTCCACTTT. Translation gives CATSAHRGLANSPLHF.